This note documents a single T cell receptor beta chain sequence. Antigen unknown. The CDR3 totals 16 residues. Germline CDR1 reads WSHSY; CDR2 reads SAAADI. V trimming: 3 bases; J trimming: 0 bases; junction bases outside the gene matches: 8. The entry originates in a study of post-analysis software for immune sequencing data. Study-wide findings and caveats: TRBV5-6, TRBV5-1 and TRBV20-1 were among several TRBV segments more frequent in patients than controls. When the samples were clustered directly with F measure, those that had been prepared in the same batch showed strong co-clustering.

Unique molecular identifiers featured in each of the TCR beta cDNA libraries. Each CDR3 protein is one row after TCRdb ran MiXCR on the PCR reads. Altogether about 430,000 distinct CDR3 sequences are present, 39% being singletons, with the ten largest covering less than 10%. The material sequenced was blood. The chain combines TRBV10-2 with TRBJ2-7, with TRBD2 matching 7 bases. This receptor was obtained from a girl aged 2 to 10 with multiple sclerosis. The chain's CDR3 is CASSEAGLASSYEQYF. In DNA form, the CDR3 reads TGCGCCAGCAGTGAAGCGGGGCTCGCGAGCTCCTACGAGCAGTACTTC.